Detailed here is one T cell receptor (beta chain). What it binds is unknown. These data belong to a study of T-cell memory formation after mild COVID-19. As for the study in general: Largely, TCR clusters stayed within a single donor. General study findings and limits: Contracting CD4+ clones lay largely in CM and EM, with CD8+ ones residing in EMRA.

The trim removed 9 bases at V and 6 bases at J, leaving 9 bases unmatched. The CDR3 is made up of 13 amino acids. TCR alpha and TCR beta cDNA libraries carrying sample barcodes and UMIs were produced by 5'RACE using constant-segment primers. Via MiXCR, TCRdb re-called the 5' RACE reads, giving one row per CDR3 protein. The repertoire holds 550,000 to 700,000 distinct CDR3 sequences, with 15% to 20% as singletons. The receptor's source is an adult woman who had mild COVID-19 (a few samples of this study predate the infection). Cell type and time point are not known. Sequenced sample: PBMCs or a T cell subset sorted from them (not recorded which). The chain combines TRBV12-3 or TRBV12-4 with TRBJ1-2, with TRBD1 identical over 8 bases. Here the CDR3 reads CASRLQGQDGYTF. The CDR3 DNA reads TGTGCCAGTAGACTACAGGGACAGGATGGCTACACCTTC.